This passage covers 18 T cell receptor beta chains from one sample sequenced in a study of shared clonotypes between healthy human individuals. Libraries were prepared by immunoSEQ multiplex PCR; TCRdb keeps only in-frame clonotypes and omits some of them. The table records approximately 470,000 clones, 81% of them present only once. Sequenced input: PBMCs. These receptors came from a woman aged 40-49 years in good health. Some clones in this sample may be carry-over from other donors' samples.

About this clone itself: It is unclear where the CDR3 begins or ends on the DNA, so no DNA is shown, and the CDR3 is as TCRdb lists it. This chain connects TRBV21-1 to TRBJ2-7; TRBD2, the D gene given by the table, was not confirmed from the DNA. TRBV21-1 is a pseudogene segment. The CDR3 is 22 amino acids long, termini counted. CDR3: CASSKGRWASGSLGGGEYEQYF.

V is TRBV7-9 and J is TRBJ2-2; a possible D gene is TRBD1 (6 bases). This CDR3 comprises 15 residues. V dropped 1 base and J dropped 3 bases, with 9 bases sitting between them. Per the germline V gene, CDR1 is SEHNR and CDR2 is FQNEAQ (reference sequence). CDR3 nucleotide sequence: TGTGCCAGCAGCTTAGGGACAGACTACACCGGGGAGCTGTTTTTT. Protein product: CASSLGTDYTGELFF.

The J gene is TRBJ1-5, the V gene TRBV10-2; TRBD1 aligns across 10 bases. The CDR3 sequence is 18 residues long. V gave up 0 bases and J gave up 0 bases; unmatched junction bases: 5. The germline gives CDR1 WSHSY, CDR2 SAAADI. CDR3 coding DNA: TGCGCCAGCAGTGAGTCGTGGGGACAGGGGTTTAGCAATCAGCCCCAGCATTTT. This sequence encodes CASSESWGQGFSNQPQHF.

This clone came up once. V usage is TRBV10-1 and J usage is TRBJ2-1; tentative D call: TRBD2 (7 bases). The germline V gene encodes CDR1 WNHNN and CDR2 SYGVQD (reference sequence). V lost 5 bases and J lost 1, with 12 bases in between. This CDR3 contains 15 residues. CDR3 nucleotide sequence: TGCGCCAGCAGTTCGGGAGGACAGTCCTACAATGAGCAGTTCTTC. Translated, it gives CASSSGGQSYNEQFF.

The chain combines TRBV15 with TRBJ2-2; D possibly corresponds to TRBD2 (5 bases). The CDR3 consists of 12 residues. Per germline, CDR1 LNHNV and CDR2 YYDKDF (reference sequence). V gave up 8 bases and J gave up 5 bases, with 9 bases separating them. The CDR3, as DNA: TGTGCCACCGAGTCGGGGACCGGGGAGCTGTTTTTT. Translation: CATESGTGELFF.

Concerning this clone: Germline is not matched at one junction end, which may reflect a read error. The V gene is TRBV7-2, the J gene TRBJ2-1; a weak D match, TRBD2 (5 bases). The CDR3 length is 11 residues. CDR1 is SGHTA and CDR2 is FQGNSA in the germline V gene. This CDR3 is CASRLAREQFF. As DNA, the CDR3 is TGTGCCAGCAGGTTAGCGAGAGAGCAGTTCTTC.

Regarding this clone: The junction does not match germline at one end; this may be a read error. The CDR3 DNA is TGCTCCAGCAGCCAAGGGTTCACGCTAGCCAAAAGCATTCAGTACTTC. Residues: CSSSQGFTLAKSIQYF. The rearrangement links TRBV4-1 to TRBJ2-4, with a possible D match to TRBD2 (5 bases). CDR3 size: 16 residues. Germline V gene lookup returns CDR1 MGHRA and CDR2 YSYEKL.

This chain's CDR3 is CASRPGGLSDQPQHF. The DNA for the CDR3 is TGTGCCAGCAGACCGGGGGGGTTGAGCGATCAGCCCCAGCATTTT. The genes are TRBV28 and TRBJ1-5; weak D call: TRBD1 (5 bases). Trimming removed 6 bases from V and 5 bases from J, with 17 bases in between. The CDR3 runs to 15 residues. CDR1 is MDHEN, CDR2 SYDVKM, per germline.

The rearrangement joins TRBV10-3 to TRBJ2-3; D gene unclear. The V and J ends lost 2 bases and 1 base respectively, with 10 bases between them. Germline V gives CDR1 ENHRY, CDR2 SYGVKD. This CDR3 is 15 amino acids long. The CDR3 DNA sequence: TGTGCCATCAGTGAGGCGGTGGCCCGCACAGATACGCAGTATTTT. This translates into CAISEAVARTDTQYF.

This clone was observed a handful of times. The chain uses TRBV29-1 and TRBJ1-1; D gene unclear. Trimming took off 2 bases at V and 2 bases at J, with 9 bases between the two ends. CDR3 size: 13 residues. From germline, CDR1 is SQVTM and CDR2 ANQGSEA. The CDR3: CSVERYINTEAFF. For the CDR3, the DNA is TGCAGCGTTGAAAGGTACATCAACACTGAAGCTTTCTTT.

V and J are TRBV2 and TRBJ1-4; the D is unclear. The CDR3 runs 13 residues. Germline-derived CDR1 and CDR2 are SNHLY and FYNNEI. V was pared by 6 bases and J by 9 bases, with 14 bases between. In DNA form, the CDR3 reads TGTGCCAGCAGGGTTGAATTGGGGAAAAAACTGTTTTTT. Translation gives CASRVELGKKLFF.

The chain employs TRBV19 and TRBJ2-1; D is unclear. Germline CDR1 and CDR2: LNHDA and SQIVND (reference sequence). The CDR3 consists of 10 residues. V gave up 5 bases and J gave up 10 bases, with 6 bases separating them. CDR3 DNA: TGTGCCAGTAGTGAACACGAGCAGTTCTTC. Residues: CASSEHEQFF. Supplemented by reference TRBV19 and TRBJ2-1, the full variable domain reads DGGITQSPKYLFRKEGQNVTLSCEQNLNHDAMYWYRQDPGQGLRLIYYSQIVNDFQKGDIAEGYSVSREKKESFPLTVTSAQKNPTAFYLCASSEHEQFFGPGTRLTVL.

This chain links TRBV11-2 with TRBJ1-5, with D tentatively TRBD1 (5 bases). CDR1 SGHAT and CDR2 FQNNGV come from the germline V gene. CDR3 size: 16 residues. V dropped 9 bases and J dropped 0 bases, with 18 bases sitting between them. The CDR3 loop reads CASRGAGGYSNQPQHF. CDR3 nucleotide sequence: TGTGCCAGTCGGGGCGCGGGTGGATATAGCAATCAGCCCCAGCATTTT. Combining the CDR3 with reference TRBV11-2 and TRBJ1-5 gives the whole variable domain EAGVAQSPRYKIIEKRQSVAFWCNPISGHATLYWYQQILGQGPKLLIQFQNNGVVDDSQLPKDRFSAERLKGVDSTLKIQPAKLEDSAVYLCASRGAGGYSNQPQHFGDGTRLSIL.

The gene calls are TRBV11-2 and TRBJ2-7, with 8 bases aligning to TRBD1. Per the germline V gene, CDR1 is SGHAT and CDR2 is FQNNGV. The CDR3 length is 16 residues. V was pared by 4 bases and J by 2 bases, with 10 bases of the junction left unmatched. The CDR3: CASSSAPGQVTYEQYF. Written as DNA, the CDR3 is TGTGCCAGCAGCTCCGCGCCGGGACAGGTCACCTACGAGCAGTACTTC.

This chain joins TRBV21-1 and TRBJ2-5; the table assigns TRBD1, which was not confirmed against the DNA. TRBV21-1 is tagged as a pseudogene. CDR3 length: 15 residues. The DNA of the CDR3 is TGTGCCAGCACTACTTGGGCCGAAACGCCCGAGACCCAGTACTTC. This gives the protein CASTTWAETPETQYF.

The chain joins TRBV5-1 to TRBJ1-5, with D unresolved. V gave up 4 bases and J gave up 5 bases, with 16 bases separating them. The CDR3 runs 15 residues. The V gene's germline CDR1 is SGHRS and CDR2 YFSETQ. The chain's CDR3 is CASSHLGGLDQPQHF. The DNA for the CDR3 is TGCGCCAGCAGCCACCTGGGAGGGCTTGATCAGCCCCAGCATTTT. Full variable domain (remainder filled in from reference TRBV5-1 and TRBJ1-5): KAGVTQTPRYLIKTRGQQVTLSCSPISGHRSVSWYQQTPGQGLQFLFEYFSETQRNKGNFPGRFSGRQFSNSRSEMNVSTLELGDSALYLCASSHLGGLDQPQHFGDGTRLSIL.

The chain uses TRBV7-9 and TRBJ2-5; a weak D match, TRBD1 (5 bases). The CDR3 is 16 residues long. Between the trimmed V and J ends, which lost 1 base and 1 base, there was a span of 13 bases. Germline CDR1 is SEHNR and CDR2 is FQNEAQ (reference sequence). CDR3 bases: TGTGCCAGCAGCTTAGTCTCAGGGTTCGTCCAAGAGACCCAGTACTTC. Amino acid sequence: CASSLVSGFVQETQYF.

V and J are TRBV2 and TRBJ1-4, with unresolved D. V was trimmed by 1 base and J by 5 bases, leaving 5 bases between them. Germline lookup yields CDR1 SNHLY and CDR2 FYNNEI. CDR3 size: 13 residues. The CDR3 loop is CASSEERNEKLFF. In DNA, the CDR3 is TGTGCCAGCAGTGAAGAGCGGAATGAAAAACTGTTTTTT.